This T cell receptor (beta chain) appears in the sequencing data of a study of blood T cell repertoires in COVID-19 (dated by TCRdb to about 2020). About the study as a whole: Collaborator samples came from the United States, Italy and Spain and covered acute and convalescent phases of COVID-19. The material from the prospective study consisted of cDNA or gDNA derived from T cells, B-cell-depleted T cells, or PBMCs. Deeply sampled blood TCRbeta repertoires from subjects exposed to, actively infected with, or recovered from COVID-19 were included in the dataset. The repertoires were released in a freely available public database meant as a resource for research on the immune response to SARS-CoV-2. The samples were drawn from the first 160 participants of the ongoing ImmuneRACE study and from 950 to 1,500 subjects provided by 6 global collaborators. Nearly every sample came with metadata listing a de-identified subject ID, COVID-19 status, age in years and sex. Where available, HLA class I and class II types were taken from metadata supplied by the sample provider and were not determined by assay-based typing. The full study reports these points: The amount of clinical and demographic metadata varied by source and participant and was provided uncurated.

The germline V gene supplies CDR1 MNHEY and CDR2 SVGAGI. V and J lose 5 bases and 6 bases, and a span of 14 bases separates them. The CDR3 spans 13 residues, from the cysteine through the valine. Solely the CDR3 DNA is kept, with 39 bases framed from the first base. TCRbeta CDR3 regions were amplified from genomic DNA using the immunoSEQ Assay, a bias-controlled multiplex PCR. In the original analysis: Within the assay, amplification of reference gene primers was used to estimate how many nucleated cells each sample contained. Sequence reads were collapsed and filtered to measure the absolute abundance of every unique TCRbeta CDR3 rearrangement. Productive Simpson clonality was computed per sample as the square root of Simpson's diversity index over productive rearrangements. TCRdb mirrors the immuneACCESS table, restricted to in-frame sequences. Some clones are absent from its copies; in checked studies, under half trace to an unresolved V gene, and the reason for the others is unknown. That table supplies the V and J calls and clone size; D and trimming were determined from the DNA. The sample profile shows tens of thousands of clones; 82% of them were found once. The ten largest clonotypes hold roughly 10% of the sample.

In the case of this clone: The antigen this receptor binds is unknown. No qualities accompany the bases; no much larger clone lies one base away.

One collaborating source in Seattle enrolled patients during active infection and followed them longitudinally through the course of disease. The collaborating institutions used their own protocols to collect whole blood in K2EDTA tubes. For TCRbeta analysis, collaborators shipped samples as frozen whole blood, isolated PBMCs, or DNA extracted from either of those sample types. The chain was built from TRBV6-5 and TRBJ2-7; matching of 6 bases hints at TRBD1 as the D gene. The sequence was collected from an elderly man with COVID-19, enrolled during active disease. Material for sequencing was peripheral blood. The DNA sequence is TGTGCCAGCAGTCCCCGAGACAGGCTCGAGCAGTACGTC. Its translation reads: CASSPRDRLEQYV.